This T cell receptor beta chain was identified during a study of OX40 agonist ivuxolimab in advanced cancers. Whole-study findings and limits: The authors also found low normalized T-cell clonal expansion in some nonresponders. In general, CD8+ T cells held more expanded clones than CD4+ did, on average. Not determined was the antigen specificity of the expanded peripheral T cells.

This table comes from immunoSEQ multiplex PCR, and its TCRdb copy is limited to in-frame clones, with some not included. This table has roughly 47,000 clones, 89% appearing once. CDR1 is LNHNV, CDR2 YYDKDF, per germline (reference sequence). The CDR3 has 16 amino acids. V shed 4 bases, J shed 8 bases, and the junction held 13 bases outside the gene matches. As for this clone: As yet, its antigen is unknown.

This material consisted of CD4+ or CD8+ T cells sorted from blood, taken in a trial of the OX40 agonist ivuxolimab. The receptor was isolated from an adult with an advanced solid tumor such as melanoma, head and neck, liver or kidney cancer. The chain uses TRBV15 and TRBJ1-2, with 10 positions matching TRBD1. CDR3 residues: CATSTHRDRGARGYTF. CDR3 coding DNA: TGTGCCACCAGCACCCACCGGGACAGGGGCGCTCGGGGCTACACCTTC.